These 20 T cell receptor beta chains were sequenced from one sample in a study of OX40 agonist ivuxolimab in advanced cancers. Clones were read by immunoSEQ multiplex PCR, and TCRdb kept only the in-frame ones, dropping some. The sample yields roughly 50,000 clones, under 85% seen once. The sample was CD4+ or CD8+ T cells sorted from blood, taken in a trial of the OX40 agonist ivuxolimab. All receptors come from an adult with an advanced solid tumor such as melanoma, head and neck, liver or kidney cancer.

The chain uses TRBV9 and TRBJ2-2; TRBD1 or TRBD2 may be the D gene (7 bases each). With 0 bases removed from V and 4 bases from J, the gap between germline ends came to 16 bases. The CDR3 totals 17 residues. The germline CDR1 and CDR2 sequences are SGDLS and YYNGEE. CDR3 nucleotide sequence: TGTGCCAGCAGCGTAGGGGAGGGGGCCTCGGGCACCGGGGAGCTGTTTTTT. Protein product: CASSVGEGASGTGELFF.

This chain joins TRBV19 and TRBJ1-2; no clear D. Germline lookup yields CDR1 LNHDA and CDR2 SQIVND (reference sequence). Trimming cost V 5 bases and J 8 bases, with 15 bases left between them. This CDR3 is 13 amino acids long. The CDR3 reads CASSSYREDGYTF. For the CDR3, the DNA is TGTGCCAGTAGTTCCTATAGGGAGGACGGCTACACCTTC.

The V gene is TRBV7-9, the J gene TRBJ2-1, with no clear D. Deletions cut 7 bases from V and 10 bases from J, with 23 bases between. This CDR3 has 15 residues. The V gene's germline CDR1 is SEHNR and CDR2 FQNEAQ (reference sequence). CDR3 sequence (DNA): TGTGCCAGCACCCCCTGGCATGCTCGAAGTGACGAGCAGTTCTTC. Amino acids: CASTPWHARSDEQFF. The full variable domain, in which reference TRBV7-9 and TRBJ2-1 provide the parts outside the CDR3, is DTGVSQNPRHKITKRGQNVTFRCDPISEHNRLYWYRQTLGQGPEFLTYFQNEAQLEKSRLLSDRFSAERPKGSFSTLEIQRTEQGDSAMYLCASTPWHARSDEQFFGPGTRLTVL.

The count of this clone is one. The V gene is TRBV4-1, the J gene TRBJ1-1; D not certain. CDR1 is MGHRA and CDR2 is YSYEKL in the germline V gene. This CDR3 region has 15 residues. V lost 3 bases and J lost 8, with 19 bases in between. In DNA form, the CDR3 reads TGCGCCAGCAGCCAGCCCACCGGGTCTAACCGAGAAGCTTTCTTT. It specifies CASSQPTGSNREAFF.

The CDR3 sequence: CASSFRLAGDTYYNEQFF. As DNA, the CDR3 is TGTGCCAGCAGCTTCAGACTAGCGGGGGATACTTACTACAATGAGCAGTTCTTC. The chain carries TRBV11-2 and TRBJ2-1; TRBD2 agrees at 12 bases. Germline V CDR1 and CDR2: SGHAT, FQNNGV. Trimming removed 3 bases from V and 3 bases from J; junction bases left unmatched: 9. This CDR3 spans 18 amino acids.

This clone was picked up a small number of times. The chain recombines TRBV7-2 with TRBJ1-1; a weak D match, TRBD1 (5 bases). The V end was cut by 5 bases, the J end by 1 base, with 11 bases between. This CDR3 is built from 14 residues. Germline CDR1 and CDR2: SGHTA and FQGNSA. CDR3 in DNA: TGTGCCAGCAGCCTATACACAGGGAACACTGAAGCTTTCTTT. Translating gives CASSLYTGNTEAFF.

This chain links TRBV6-1 with TRBJ1-1, with D possibly TRBD1 on 5 matching bases. The germline gives CDR1 MNHNS, CDR2 SASEGT. The CDR3 extends over 11 amino acids. The V gene lost 8 bases and the J gene lost 4 bases, with 8 bases spanning the gap. The CDR3 bases are TGTGCCAGCTCGCAGGGCACTGAAGCTTTCTTT. This translates into CASSQGTEAFF.

The chain combines TRBV7-2 with TRBJ2-7; 7 nucleotides align to TRBD1. Germline V gene sequence: CDR1 SGHTA, CDR2 FQGNSA. V lost 5 bases and J lost 1; bases outside the gene matches: 2. CDR3 length: 13 amino acids. This CDR3 reads CASSMGQSYEQYF. For the CDR3, the DNA is TGTGCCAGCAGCATGGGACAGTCCTACGAGCAGTACTTC.

The chain employs TRBV9 and TRBJ1-1; no definite D call. Per germline, CDR1 SGDLS and CDR2 YYNGEE. The V gene lost 1 base and the J gene lost 0 bases, with 7 bases spanning the gap. CDR3 size: 14 residues. The chain's CDR3 is CASSVNPMNTEAFF. The CDR3 region has the DNA TGTGCCAGCAGCGTAAACCCAATGAACACTGAAGCTTTCTTT. Full variable domain (rest looked up from reference TRBV9 and TRBJ1-1): DSGVTQTPKHLITATGQRVTLRCSPRSGDLSVYWYQQSLDQGLQFLIQYYNGEERAKGNILERFSAQQFPDLHSELNLSSLELGDSALYFCASSVNPMNTEAFFGQGTRLTVV.

This clone showed up just a few times. The chain has TRBV6-5 and TRBJ2-3; D is unresolved. Per germline, CDR1 MNHEY and CDR2 SVGAGI. Trimming cost V 0 bases and J 4 bases, with 11 bases left between them. CDR3 size: 15 residues. In DNA form, the CDR3 reads TGTGCCAGCAGTTACTCGAGGTTAGAGGCAGATACGCAGTATTTT. This encodes CASSYSRLEADTQYF.

This rearrangement joins TRBV10-3 to TRBJ1-3, with no clear D. This CDR3 spans 14 amino acids. V was cut by 3 bases and J by 6 bases, with 12 bases left in between. Per germline, CDR1 ENHRY and CDR2 SYGVKD. The DNA of the CDR3 is TGTGCCATCAGTGATCCCGGGTACACAAACACCATATATTTT. Amino acids: CAISDPGYTNTIYF.

The chain joins TRBV5-1 to TRBJ1-1; unclear D gene. This CDR3 is built from 14 residues. Germline loops: CDR1 SGHRS, CDR2 YFSETQ. Trimming removed 7 bases at V and 3 bases at J, with 16 bases between. For the CDR3, the DNA is TGCGCCAGCCGCGCCCGTCCAGCGGACACTGAAGCTTTCTTT. It specifies CASRARPADTEAFF.

The CDR3 sequence: CASSLKGIGTEAFF. In nucleotides, the CDR3 is TGTGCCAGCAGCTTAAAGGGGATCGGCACTGAAGCTTTCTTT. This chain uses TRBV7-9 with TRBJ1-1, with D maybe TRBD1 (5 bases). This CDR3 has 14 amino acids. CDR1 is SEHNR and CDR2 is FQNEAQ in the germline V gene (reference sequence). The V and J ends lost 2 bases and 4 bases respectively, with 11 bases between them.

This clone appeared a single time. The chain carries TRBV5-4 and TRBJ1-2; 7 bases map to TRBD1. The germline V gene has CDR1 SGHNT and CDR2 YYREEE (reference sequence). Germline trimming cut 4 bases from V and 1 base from J; bases unmatched to any gene: 4. This CDR3 has 14 residues. CDR3 loop: CASSPGQLNYGYTF. CDR3 in DNA: TGTGCCAGCAGCCCGGGACAGCTTAACTATGGCTACACCTTC.

V usage is TRBV10-1 and J usage is TRBJ1-5; no reliable D call. Looked up from germline, CDR1 is WNHNN and CDR2 is SYGVQD (reference sequence). Trimming removed 6 bases at V and 9 bases at J, with 18 bases between. The CDR3 runs to 14 residues. This chain's CDR3 is CASSADSLVGPQHF. As DNA, the CDR3 is TGCGCCAGCAGCGCAGACTCACTGGTCGGGCCCCAGCATTTT.

The table lists this clone with a count of one. The V and J genes are TRBV15 and TRBJ2-7; D remains ambiguous. Germline V gene sequence: CDR1 LNHNV, CDR2 YYDKDF (reference sequence). The CDR3 totals 12 residues. Trimming stripped 3 bases from V and 4 bases from J, with 7 bases between. CDR3 in DNA: TGTGCCACCAGCAGTCACCGATACGAGCAGTACTTC. Translation gives CATSSHRYEQYF.

This clone was observed at least ten times. The chain is built from TRBV7-9 and TRBJ1-2; 7 bases are shared with TRBD1. Germline trimming cut 5 bases from V and 4 bases from J; bases unmatched to any gene: 10. The CDR3 runs to 15 residues. Germline-derived CDR1 and CDR2 are SEHNR and FQNEAQ (reference sequence). The CDR3 region is CASSRVTGNRYGYTF. In DNA, the CDR3 is TGTGCCAGCAGCCGAGTGACAGGGAATCGCTATGGCTACACCTTC. Based on the CDR3 plus reference TRBV7-9 and TRBJ1-2, the full variable domain is DTGVSQNPRHKITKRGQNVTFRCDPISEHNRLYWYRQTLGQGPEFLTYFQNEAQLEKSRLLSDRFSAERPKGSFSTLEIQRTEQGDSAMYLCASSRVTGNRYGYTFGSGTRLTVV.

The rearrangement joins TRBV5-1 to TRBJ2-5, with 12 bases matching TRBD2. Losses at the gene ends were 0 bases for V and 3 bases for J; bases not matched to a gene: 9. Germline V gives CDR1 SGHRS, CDR2 YFSETQ. The CDR3 loop spans 18 amino acids. The CDR3 loop is CASSLVPSGGAGEETQYF. The CDR3 DNA is TGCGCCAGCAGCTTGGTTCCTAGCGGGGGGGCCGGGGAAGAGACCCAGTACTTC.

The J gene is TRBJ1-2, the V gene TRBV27, with D possibly matching TRBD1 (6 bases). V gave up 5 bases and J gave up 1 base, with 11 bases separating them. From germline, CDR1 is MNHEY and CDR2 SMNVEV (reference sequence). CDR3 length: 14 residues. This CDR3 is CASSLDRYNYGYTF. The CDR3 DNA sequence: TGTGCCAGCAGTCTGGACAGATATAACTATGGCTACACCTTC.

CDR3 sequence (DNA): TGTGCCAGCAGCTTGCACCCGGGACAGGGGGGCTACGAGCAGTACTTC. Translating it yields CASSLHPGQGGYEQYF. The rearrangement joins TRBV5-4 to TRBJ2-7, with 11 positions matching TRBD1. CDR3 size: 16 residues. The germline gives CDR1 SGHNT, CDR2 YYREEE (reference sequence). Trimming took 1 base from V and 3 from J; bases not matched to a gene: 6.